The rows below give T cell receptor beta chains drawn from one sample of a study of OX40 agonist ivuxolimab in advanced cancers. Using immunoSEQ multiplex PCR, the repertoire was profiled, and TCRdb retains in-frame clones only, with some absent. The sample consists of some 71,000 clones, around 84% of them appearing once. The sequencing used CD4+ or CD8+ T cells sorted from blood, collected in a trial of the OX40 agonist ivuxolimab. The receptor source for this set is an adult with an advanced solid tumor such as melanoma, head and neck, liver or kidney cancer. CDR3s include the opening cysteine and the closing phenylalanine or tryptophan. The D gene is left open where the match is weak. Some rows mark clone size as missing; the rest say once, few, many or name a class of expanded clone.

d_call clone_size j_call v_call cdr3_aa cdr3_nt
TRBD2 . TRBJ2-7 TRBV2 CASSPLSGRAKNEQYF TGTGCCAGCAGCCCCCTTAGCGGGAGGGCCAAAAACGAGCAGTACTTC
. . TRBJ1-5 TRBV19 CASSIRQGSSNQPQHF TGTGCCAGTAGTATACGTCAGGGGTCGAGCAATCAGCCCCAGCATTTT
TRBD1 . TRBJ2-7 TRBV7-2 CASSSQGYEQYF TGTGCCAGCAGTTCACAGGGGTACGAGCAGTACTTC
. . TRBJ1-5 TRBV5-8 CASSSDRNQPQHF TGTGCCAGCAGCTCGGACAGAAATCAGCCCCAGCATTTT
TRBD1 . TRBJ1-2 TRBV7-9 CASSLAGTGGSYGYTF TGTGCCAGCAGCTTAGCCGGGACAGGGGGAAGCTATGGCTACACCTTC
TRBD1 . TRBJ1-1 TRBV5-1 CASSIGQEGTEAFF TGCGCCAGCAGCATAGGACAGGAGGGCACTGAAGCTTTCTTT
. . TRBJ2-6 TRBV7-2 CASKEGAHSGANVLTF TGTGCCAGCAAGGAGGGGGCCCACTCTGGGGCCAACGTCCTGACTTTC
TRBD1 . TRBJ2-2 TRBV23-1 CASSHTGGKKNTGELFF TGCGCCAGCAGTCACACAGGGGGTAAAAAGAACACCGGGGAGCTGTTTTTT
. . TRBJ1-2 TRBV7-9 CASSFGEGGGYTF TGTGCCAGCAGCTTCGGGGAAGGGGGTGGCTACACCTTC
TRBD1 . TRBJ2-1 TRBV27 CASSPYRGTYNEQFF TGTGCCAGCAGTCCTTACAGGGGAACCTACAATGAGCAGTTCTTC
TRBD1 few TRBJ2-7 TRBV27 CASSPRQGVNEQYF TGTGCCAGCAGCCCTCGACAGGGGGTGAACGAGCAGTACTTC
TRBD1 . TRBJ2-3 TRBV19 CASRTGTGDGDTQYF TGTGCCAGTAGGACCGGGACAGGGGATGGAGATACGCAGTATTTT
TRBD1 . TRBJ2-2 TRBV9 CASSAEGQGYTGELFF TGTGCCAGCAGCGCCGAGGGACAGGGATACACCGGGGAGCTGTTTTTT
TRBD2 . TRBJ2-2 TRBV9 CASSASGGANTGELFF TGTGCCAGCAGCGCGAGCGGGGGGGCGAACACCGGGGAGCTGTTTTTT
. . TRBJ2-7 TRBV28 CASRRTGAYEQYF TGTGCCAGCAGGAGGACCGGAGCTTACGAGCAGTACTTC
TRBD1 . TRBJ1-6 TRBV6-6 CASNRDRGASPLHF TGTGCCAGCAATAGGGACAGGGGAGCTTCACCCCTCCACTTT
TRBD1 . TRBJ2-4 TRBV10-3 CAISESITGTGKNIQYF TGTGCCATCAGTGAGTCGATTACCGGGACAGGGAAAAACATTCAGTACTTC
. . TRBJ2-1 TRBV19 CASSIAGLLGVQFF TGTGCCAGTAGTATCGCGGGACTCCTGGGGGTGCAGTTCTTC
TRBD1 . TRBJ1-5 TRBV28 CASSFGTASYSNQPQHF TGTGCCAGCAGTTTTGGGACAGCATCATATAGCAATCAGCCCCAGCATTTT
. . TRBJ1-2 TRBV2 CASSSERGARGYTF TGTGCCAGCAGCTCTGAGCGGGGGGCACGGGGCTACACCTTC
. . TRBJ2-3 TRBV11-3 CASSLASTDTQYF TGTGCCAGCAGCTTGGCCAGCACAGATACGCAGTATTTT
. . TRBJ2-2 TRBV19 CASSILYQETLTGELFF TGTGCCAGTAGTATCCTCTACCAGGAGACTCTCACCGGGGAGCTGTTTTTT
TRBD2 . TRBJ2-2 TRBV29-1 CSVMTSGRPLGELFF TGCAGCGTTATGACTAGCGGGAGGCCCTTAGGGGAGCTGTTTTTT
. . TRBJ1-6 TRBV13 CASSRTGDYNSPLHF TGTGCCAGCAGCAGGACGGGTGACTATAATTCACCCCTCCACTTT
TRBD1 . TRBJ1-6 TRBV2 CASSRRTGDNSPLHF TGTGCCAGCAGTCGCCGGACAGGTGATAATTCACCCCTCCACTTT
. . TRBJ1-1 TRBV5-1 CASSLGLNTEAFF TGCGCCAGCAGCTTGGGGCTGAACACTGAAGCTTTCTTT
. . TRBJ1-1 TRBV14 CASSQFNSWELNTEAFF TGTGCCAGCAGCCAATTCAACAGTTGGGAACTGAACACTGAAGCTTTCTTT
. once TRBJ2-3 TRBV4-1 CASSQDLASGTDTQYF TGCGCCAGCAGCCAAGATTTAGCATCTGGCACAGATACGCAGTATTTT
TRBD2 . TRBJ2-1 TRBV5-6 CASSYPGLAGGNEQFF TGTGCCAGCAGCTATCCGGGACTAGCGGGGGGGAATGAGCAGTTCTTC
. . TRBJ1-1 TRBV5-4 CASSLMVSGEAFF TGTGCCAGCAGCTTAATGGTATCAGGTGAAGCTTTCTTT
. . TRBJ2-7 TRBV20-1 CSGKGGYEQYF TGCAGTGGAAAAGGGGGCTACGAGCAGTACTTC
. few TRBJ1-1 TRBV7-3 CASSLIARSTEAFF TGTGCCAGCAGCTTAATAGCCAGGAGCACTGAAGCTTTCTTT
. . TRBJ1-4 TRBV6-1 CASSEGRVGMGKLFF TGTGCCAGCAGTGAAGGGAGGGTGGGGATGGGGAAACTGTTTTTT
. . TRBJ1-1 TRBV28 CASSTENTEAFF TGTGCCAGTTCGACAGAGAACACTGAAGCTTTCTTT
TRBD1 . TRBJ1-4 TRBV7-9 CASSRRTGVVEKLFF TGTGCCAGCAGCCGTAGGACAGGGGTAGTCGAAAAACTGTTTTTT
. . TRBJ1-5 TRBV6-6 CASTRGSNQPQHF TGTGCCAGCACCAGGGGTAGCAATCAGCCCCAGCATTTT
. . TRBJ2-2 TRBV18 CASSPRDFVSTGELFF TGTGCCAGCTCACCCAGGGACTTCGTAAGCACCGGGGAGCTGTTTTTT
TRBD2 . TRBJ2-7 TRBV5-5 CASSFERGNEQYF TGTGCCAGCAGCTTTGAGCGGGGGAACGAGCAGTACTTC
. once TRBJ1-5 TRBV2 CASGQRFTSNQPQHF TGTGCCAGCGGCCAGAGATTCACTAGCAATCAGCCCCAGCATTTT
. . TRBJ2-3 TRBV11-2 CASSSEGRGTDTQYF TGTGCCAGCAGCTCCGAAGGCAGGGGCACAGATACGCAGTATTTT
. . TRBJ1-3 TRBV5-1 CASSLGDSGNTIYF TGCGCCAGCAGCTTGGGAGACTCTGGAAACACCATATATTTT
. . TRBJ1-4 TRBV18 CASSLAFNEKLFF TGTGCCAGCTCACTAGCTTTTAATGAAAAACTGTTTTTT
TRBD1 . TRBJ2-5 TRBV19 CASSVTGGDQETQYF TGTGCCAGTAGTGTGACAGGGGGGGACCAAGAGACCCAGTACTTC
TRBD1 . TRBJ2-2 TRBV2 CASRTGTGFTGELFF TGTGCCAGCAGAACCGGGACAGGGTTTACCGGGGAGCTGTTTTTT
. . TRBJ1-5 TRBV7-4 CASSLGGGLTMAQHF TGTGCCAGCAGCTTGGGGGGTGGATTGACAATGGCCCAGCATTTT
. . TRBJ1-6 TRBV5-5 CASSLEGFSPLHF TGTGCCAGCAGCTTGGAGGGTTTCTCACCCCTCCACTTT
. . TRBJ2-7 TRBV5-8 CASSIGTAYEQYF TGTGCCAGCAGCATCGGGACCGCCTACGAGCAGTACTTC
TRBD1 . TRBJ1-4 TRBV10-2 CASSPDRGHEKLFF TGCGCCAGCAGTCCGGACAGGGGGCATGAAAAACTGTTTTTT
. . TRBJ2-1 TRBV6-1 CASTLLRDEQFF TGTGCCAGCACCCTACTACGGGATGAGCAGTTCTTC
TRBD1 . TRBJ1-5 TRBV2 CASSERRGHLGQPQHF TGTGCCAGCAGTGAACGCAGGGGGCATCTCGGTCAGCCCCAGCATTTT
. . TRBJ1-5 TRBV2 CASNPGSAQPQHF TGTGCCAGCAACCCTGGATCAGCTCAGCCCCAGCATTTT
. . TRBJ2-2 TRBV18 CASSPGQVGTGELFF TGTGCCAGCTCACCGGGCCAGGTGGGCACCGGGGAGCTGTTTTTT
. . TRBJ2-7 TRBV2 CASSLVGYEQYF TGTGCCAGCAGCTTAGTGGGGTACGAGCAGTACTTC
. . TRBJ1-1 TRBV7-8 CASSWGRLGMERAGAFF TGTGCCAGCAGCTGGGGACGGCTTGGAATGGAAAGGGCCGGGGCTTTCTTT
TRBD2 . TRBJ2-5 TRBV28 CASSNGGGRETQYF TGTGCCAGCAGCAACGGGGGGGGTAGAGAGACCCAGTACTTC
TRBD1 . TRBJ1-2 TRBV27 CASSSDRGYGYTF TGTGCCAGCAGTTCCGACAGGGGCTATGGCTACACCTTC
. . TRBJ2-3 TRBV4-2 CASRQAGDRADTQYF TGTGCCAGCAGGCAAGCGGGAGACAGGGCGGATACGCAGTATTTT
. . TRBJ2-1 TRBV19 CASSGAPRYNEQFF TGTGCCAGTAGTGGGGCCCCCCGCTACAATGAGCAGTTCTTC
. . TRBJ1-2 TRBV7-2 CASSPQGQRYTF TGTGCCAGCAGCCCCCAGGGGCAGAGATACACCTTC
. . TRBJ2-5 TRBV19 CASSEAGQETQYF TGTGCCAGTAGTGAGGCAGGACAAGAGACCCAGTACTTC